These T cell receptor beta chains were read from a single sample in a study of T cells in Graves' hyperthyroidism and ophthalmopathy. TCRdb passed the multiplex PCR reads through MiXCR, listing each CDR3 protein once. In the table there are around 36,000 distinct CDR3 sequences, roughly 50% of which are singletons. The sample consisted of blood. The receptors were gathered from a middle-aged man with Graves' ophthalmopathy. The conserved cysteine and the conserved F or W are not part of the CDR3 here. Expanded clones are given a class, and other clones once, few, many or no size at all.

clone_size	v_call	j_call	cdr3_aa
.	TRBV5-1	TRBJ1-4	ASSPGTGGEKLF
.	TRBV10-2	TRBJ2-2	ASSGWNHDNGELF
.	TRBV20-1	TRBJ1-1	SASGASGGDRGRTEAF
.	TRBV4-2	TRBJ1-5	ASSQGTGYNQPQH
.	TRBV6-1	TRBJ2-5	AGSAGNIRKETQY
.	TRBV20-1	TRBJ1-5	SARAGPVNGPQH
once	TRBV7-8	TRBJ2-5	ASSLGPQGTQY
many	TRBV9	TRBJ2-1	ASSVLQGEVGGEQF
few	TRBV9	TRBJ2-6	ASSVEYGRANVLT
few	TRBV20-1	TRBJ2-7	SARDGGRPGEQY
many	TRBV20-1	TRBJ1-5	SAPDILGNQPQH
.	TRBV7-9	TRBJ1-1	ASSSGQGAIMSEAF
.	TRBV19	TRBJ1-2	ASSPWTSGVQETQYFGPGGGYT
many	TRBV3-1	TRBJ1-5	ASSQGMHRGPQH
.	TRBV20-1	TRBJ1-1	SAPGTLNTEAF
many	TRBV7-3	TRBJ2-3	ASSFGPGTDTQY
.	TRBV12-3/TRBV12-4	TRBJ1-2	ASRPTAETGNT
.	TRBV20-1	TRBJ2-1	SARVLAGGDYNEQF
.	TRBV5-4	TRBJ2-3	ASSSERQGGDTQY
.	TRBV6-6	TRBJ1-1	ASSYGGQNTEAA
.	TRBV7-3	TRBJ1-5	ASSSDSTYEH
many	TRBV6-5	TRBJ2-7	ASRSPVMASESYEQY
.	TRBV28	TRBJ2-7	ASGPPGKGRY
.	TRBV5-4	TRBJ1-5	ASSFAGEDTQH
many	TRBV20-1	TRBJ2-3	SAGNSGGVTDTQY
.	TRBV25-1	TRBJ2-3	AWSPYRGTSGSCDTQY
.	TRBV5-6	TRBJ1-5	ASSLGPLNQETQH
medium-sized	TRBV19	TRBJ2-7	ASSTPTGTGEQY
many	TRBV20-1	TRBJ2-6	SALKGAGANVLT
many	TRBV20-1	TRBJ1-1	SAIPPGGGGQGEEAF
.	TRBV20-1	TRBJ2-5	SADDRQGNQPQY
many	TRBV2	TRBJ1-4	ASTPRTAGAGKLF
.	TRBV19	TRBJ1-4	ASSIRGGEKLF
.	TRBV28	TRBJ2-1	ASRESSNEQF
many	TRBV12-3/TRBV12-4	TRBJ2-3	ASRPLGGEITDTQY
.	TRBV18	TRBJ2-5	ASSPLQGGTEETQY
.	TRBV7-2	TRBJ2-7	ASSLGGWGGEQY
once	TRBV19	TRBJ1-6	ASHRGGGAYPLH
.	TRBV28	TRBJ2-7	ASSLSRGAREQY
.	TRBV9	TRBJ2-5	ASSIYLCSVGGETQY
many	TRBV5-1	TRBJ1-1	ASSTQGATEAF
.	TRBV9	TRBJ2-3	ASGLAGGTTQY
.	TRBV4-1	TRBJ2-7	ASSQDRNRAPYEQY
many	TRBV19	TRBJ2-5	AAGETQY
many	TRBV18	TRBJ1-2	ASSPPLEEGYT
.	TRBV7-9	TRBJ1-5	ASSLASQQETQH
many	TRBV5-6	TRBJ1-5	ASSLSPSQPQH
.	TRBV5-1	TRBJ2-5	ASSYRADTQETQY
.	TRBV2	TRBJ1-2	ASVTGRPASFSGYT
.	TRBV7-3	TRBJ2-7	ASSFTHGTGVHEQY